This T cell receptor (beta chain) was sequenced during a study of blood T cells in healthy people across ages. In this sample, this clonotype turned up a few times. A J-beta primer mix and a sample-barcoded 5' primer were used in a second PCR of roughly 6 to 12 cycles. A template-switch adaptor containing 12 random nucleotides labeled each cDNA molecule. TCRdb reprocessed the 5' RACE reads with MiXCR, giving one entry per CDR3 protein. The sample carries 750,000 to 950,000 distinct CDR3 sequences, more than 25% recorded once. The sample was also linked to a second study, of T cells of mothers and their children. This second report adds: Sample barcodes and 2-4 random nucleotides came from the second PCR's M1S primer. Overlap measured in related mother-child pairs was slightly, non-significantly higher than in unrelated pairs.

Sequencing was performed on blood. The receptor's source is a boy younger than 18 in good health.

The CDR3: CSVLTGYPLAQYF. The CDR3 DNA reads as TGCAGCGTTTTGACAGGGTACCCGCTAGCGCAGTACTTC. This chain links TRBV29-1 with TRBJ2-7, with 7 bases that match TRBD1. The junction had 13 bases not matched to a gene; V was cut back by 5 bases and J by 9 bases. In germline, CDR1 is SQVTM, CDR2 ANQGSEA. CDR3 size: 13 residues.